This T cell receptor (beta chain) was documented in a study of blood T cell repertoires in COVID-19. Study-wide context: Italy, Spain and the United States were the sources of the convalescent and acute COVID-19 samples. T cells, B-cell-depleted T cells, or PBMCs supplied cDNA or gDNA.

Measured with immunoSEQ multiplex PCR; TCRdb has only the in-frame clones, and not every one. This sample has approximately 100,000 clones; around 85% occur once, and the top ten carry under 15%. The CDR3 spans 13 residues. Trimming pared 0 bases from V and 9 bases from J, leaving 9 bases between. Germline CDR1 LNHNV, CDR2 YYDKDF (reference sequence). The gene calls are TRBV15 and TRBJ2-1, with a possible D match to TRBD1 (5 bases). Sequencing input: peripheral blood. This TCR was recovered from a human donor in a cohort sampled during active COVID-19. Here the CDR3 reads CATSRDEGVEQFF. In DNA, the CDR3 is TGTGCCACCAGCAGAGATGAAGGGGTTGAGCAGTTCTTC.